This TCR beta chain was profiled in a study of blood T cell repertoires in COVID-19. At the level of the study: Acute and convalescent COVID-19 specimens originated in the United States, Italy and Spain. From T cells, B-cell-depleted T cells, or PBMCs came the material, which was cDNA or gDNA.

CDR1 and CDR2 from the germline V gene are LNHDA and SQIVND (reference sequence). CDR3 length equals 15 residues. V lost 3 bases to trimming and J lost 5 bases, with 17 bases between them. Source study methods: Estimated nucleated cell counts came from reference gene primer amplification. Data came from immunoSEQ multiplex PCR; TCRdb stores just in-frame clones and leaves some out. That table furnishes V, J and clone size, whereas the DNA furnished D and trimming. This sample has 120,000 to 150,000 clones; over 75% occur once, and the top ten carry over 10%. The specimen sequenced was peripheral blood. The chain combines TRBV19 with TRBJ2-7; D possibly corresponds to TRBD1 (6 bases). This TCR came from a man aged 60 to 69 with active or convalescent COVID-19. This chain's CDR3 is CASSMQVQGIDEQYF. The CDR3 DNA follows: TGTGCCAGTAGTATGCAAGTACAGGGTATAGACGAGCAGTACTTC.